A selection of T cell receptor beta chains follows, all from one sample in a study of regulatory T cells in long-lasting Graves disease. TCRdb ran MiXCR on the multiplex PCR reads and lists one entry per CDR3 protein. The sample includes hundreds of thousands of distinct CDR3 sequences, approximately 16% of them seen just once. These data are also associated with another study on T cells in Graves' hyperthyroidism and ophthalmopathy.

The starting material was peripheral blood mononuclear cells (PBMCs), obtained at new diagnosis, from a patient treated with antithyroid drugs. The receptors derive from a woman aged 40-49 years with Graves disease. The CDR3 runs from the conserved cysteine through the conserved F or W. The D gene is left open where the match is weak. The size field is filled for only some rows; it gives once, few, many or a size class.

d_call: NA
clone_size: many
v_call: TRBV28
j_call: TRBJ2-1
cdr3_aa: CASSGGLYNEQFF
cdr3_nt: TGTGCCAGCAGTGGGGGACTTTACAATGAGCAGTTCTTC

d_call: NA
clone_size: NA
v_call: TRBV20-1
j_call: TRBJ2-7
cdr3_aa: CSARDFEGSSYEQYF
cdr3_nt: TGCAGTGCTAGAGATTTTGAGGGGAGCTCCTACGAGCAGTACTTC

d_call: TRBD1
clone_size: many
v_call: TRBV2
j_call: TRBJ1-5
cdr3_aa: CASSGQGGNQPQHF
cdr3_nt: TGTGCCAGCAGTGGACAGGGTGGCAATCAGCCCCAGCATTTT

d_call: NA
clone_size: many
v_call: TRBV14
j_call: TRBJ1-2
cdr3_aa: CASSQERVNGYTF
cdr3_nt: TGTGCCAGCAGCCAAGAGCGAGTGAATGGCTACACCTTC

d_call: TRBD1
clone_size: few
v_call: TRBV5-5
j_call: TRBJ2-7
cdr3_aa: CASSHPGQQDGYEQYF
cdr3_nt: TGTGCCAGCAGCCACCCGGGACAGCAAGACGGATACGAGCAGTACTTC

d_call: NA
clone_size: few
v_call: TRBV7-9
j_call: TRBJ1-4
cdr3_aa: CASSSQATGEKLFF
cdr3_nt: TGTGCCAGCAGCTCTCAGGCTACGGGTGAAAAACTGTTTTTT

d_call: NA
clone_size: NA
v_call: TRBV28
j_call: TRBJ2-7
cdr3_aa: CASSFVRSITGEQYF
cdr3_nt: TGTGCCAGCAGTTTTGTCAGGTCCATAACGGGCGAGCAGTACTTC

d_call: NA
clone_size: many
v_call: TRBV12-3/TRBV12-4
j_call: TRBJ1-5
cdr3_aa: CASSLAGERQPQHF
cdr3_nt: TGTGCCAGCAGTTTGGCCGGGGAAAGGCAGCCCCAGCATTTT

d_call: NA
clone_size: many
v_call: TRBV5-1
j_call: TRBJ2-5
cdr3_aa: CASSLGGVQETQYF
cdr3_nt: TGTGCCAGCAGCTTAGGGGGGGTCCAAGAGACCCAGTACTTC

d_call: TRBD1
clone_size: many
v_call: TRBV30
j_call: TRBJ1-4
cdr3_aa: CAWGTVHEKLFF
cdr3_nt: TGTGCCTGGGGGACAGTCCATGAAAAACTGTTTTTT

d_call: NA
clone_size: many
v_call: TRBV2
j_call: TRBJ2-7
cdr3_aa: CASSWDHYEQYF
cdr3_nt: TGTGCCAGCAGCTGGGACCACTACGAGCAGTACTTC

d_call: TRBD2
clone_size: many
v_call: TRBV2
j_call: TRBJ2-3
cdr3_aa: CASRVGLAITDTQYF
cdr3_nt: TGTGCCAGCAGGGTGGGACTAGCGATCACAGATACGCAGTATTTT

d_call: NA
clone_size: many
v_call: TRBV9
j_call: TRBJ2-7
cdr3_aa: CASSVGTGAYEQYF
cdr3_nt: TGTGCCAGCAGCGTCGGGACTGGAGCCTACGAGCAGTACTTC

d_call: TRBD2
clone_size: many
v_call: TRBV6-2/TRBV6-3
j_call: TRBJ2-5
cdr3_aa: CQAGSGSPQETQYF
cdr3_nt: TGCCAAGCCGGTAGCGGGAGTCCCCAAGAGACCCAGTACTTC

d_call: NA
clone_size: many
v_call: TRBV30
j_call: TRBJ1-3
cdr3_aa: CAWRSGTLGNTIYF
cdr3_nt: TGTGCCTGGAGAAGCGGGACCCTCGGAAACACCATATATTTT

d_call: NA
clone_size: many
v_call: TRBV28
j_call: TRBJ1-2
cdr3_aa: CASRADPNYGYTF
cdr3_nt: TGTGCCAGCAGGGCAGATCCTAACTATGGCTACACCTTC

d_call: TRBD1
clone_size: many
v_call: TRBV6-1
j_call: TRBJ2-7
cdr3_aa: CASSPGTGVAEQYF
cdr3_nt: TGTGCCAGCAGCCCGGGGACAGGGGTGGCCGAGCAGTACTTC

d_call: TRBD1
clone_size: NA
v_call: TRBV3-1
j_call: TRBJ2-7
cdr3_aa: CASSQSMRQGSEQYF
cdr3_nt: TGTGCCAGCAGCCAATCGATGAGACAGGGGTCCGAGCAGTACTTC

d_call: NA
clone_size: many
v_call: TRBV19
j_call: TRBJ1-1
cdr3_aa: CASSTQGFEAFF
cdr3_nt: TGTGCCAGTAGTACACAGGGCTTTGAAGCTTTCTTT

d_call: NA
clone_size: once
v_call: TRBV20-1
j_call: TRBJ1-3
cdr3_aa: CSATKGSRGNTIYF
cdr3_nt: TGCAGTGCTACAAAGGGATCAAGAGGAAACACCATATATTTT

d_call: NA
clone_size: many
v_call: TRBV28
j_call: TRBJ1-4
cdr3_aa: CASSLPPGDNEKLFF
cdr3_nt: TGTGCCAGCAGTTTGCCCCCCGGGGATAATGAAAAACTGTTTTTT

d_call: TRBD2
clone_size: few
v_call: TRBV20-1
j_call: TRBJ2-7
cdr3_aa: CSARDPGLAPYEQYF
cdr3_nt: TGCAGTGCTAGAGATCCGGGACTAGCGCCCTACGAGCAGTACTTC

d_call: TRBD1
clone_size: NA
v_call: TRBV18
j_call: TRBJ1-1
cdr3_aa: CASSPSDRESGSEAFF
cdr3_nt: TGTGCCAGCTCACCCTCGGACAGGGAATCTGGGTCTGAAGCTTTCTTT

d_call: TRBD2
clone_size: many
v_call: TRBV7-6
j_call: TRBJ2-3
cdr3_aa: CASSLATSGIFTDTQYF
cdr3_nt: TGTGCCAGCAGCTTAGCAACTAGCGGGATTTTCACAGATACGCAGTATTTT

d_call: TRBD2
clone_size: many
v_call: TRBV7-9
j_call: TRBJ2-3
cdr3_aa: CASSLGVAGVFGDTQYF
cdr3_nt: TGTGCCAGCAGCTTAGGGGTAGCGGGAGTCTTTGGAGATACGCAGTATTTT

d_call: NA
clone_size: NA
v_call: TRBV20-1
j_call: TRBJ2-5
cdr3_aa: CSARSREQWETQYF
cdr3_nt: TGCAGTGCTAGGAGCAGGGAGCAATGGGAGACCCAGTACTTC

d_call: NA
clone_size: many
v_call: TRBV3-1
j_call: TRBJ2-4
cdr3_aa: CASSQVSGQKNIQYF
cdr3_nt: TGTGCCAGCAGCCAAGTTTCTGGCCAAAAAAACATTCAGTACTTC

d_call: TRBD2
clone_size: many
v_call: TRBV12-3/TRBV12-4
j_call: TRBJ2-5
cdr3_aa: CASRSDSGRARETQYF
cdr3_nt: TGTGCCAGCAGATCCGATAGCGGGAGGGCCCGAGAGACCCAGTACTTC

d_call: NA
clone_size: many
v_call: TRBV5-1
j_call: TRBJ2-2
cdr3_aa: CASSLVQQGAGELFF
cdr3_nt: TGCGCCAGCAGCTTGGTCCAGCAGGGAGCCGGGGAGCTGTTTTTT

d_call: TRBD2
clone_size: many
v_call: TRBV5-1
j_call: TRBJ2-1
cdr3_aa: CASSKTSGGGGEQFF
cdr3_nt: TGCGCCAGCAGCAAGACTAGCGGGGGAGGCGGGGAGCAGTTCTTC

d_call: NA
clone_size: once
v_call: TRBV4-1
j_call: TRBJ2-6
cdr3_aa: CASSQHTTGANVLTF
cdr3_nt: TGCGCCAGCAGCCAACATACCACTGGGGCCAACGTCCTGACTTTC

d_call: NA
clone_size: NA
v_call: TRBV19
j_call: TRBJ1-3
cdr3_aa: CASSMNFGGDPIYF
cdr3_nt: TGTGCCAGTAGTATGAATTTCGGGGGCGATCCCATATATTTT

d_call: NA
clone_size: NA
v_call: TRBV28
j_call: TRBJ1-2
cdr3_aa: CASSPQGIGYTF
cdr3_nt: TGTGCCAGCAGTCCCCAGGGTATTGGCTACACCTTC